A selection of T cell receptor beta chains follows, all from one sample in a study of blood T cell repertoires in COVID-19. Method: immunoSEQ multiplex PCR; TCRdb's copy keeps in-frame clones and lacks some. In the table there are 250,000 to 400,000 clones, approximately 88% of which are singletons. The sequencing sample was made of peripheral blood. The receptors shown here come from a woman aged 25 to 39 with COVID-19, enrolled during active disease. The CDR3 runs from the conserved cysteine through the conserved F or W.

j_call v_call cdr3_length cdr3_aa
TRBJ2-2 TRBV2 14 CASGTEGDTGELFF
TRBJ2-7 TRBV12-3/TRBV12-4 11 CASSPSQEQYF
TRBJ2-1 TRBV7-2 19 CASSLNPASGGLGYNEQFF
TRBJ1-4 TRBV28 14 CASSLDSHNEKLFF
TRBJ1-2 TRBV5-4 12 CASSLTDLGYTF
TRBJ2-3 TRBV27 17 CASSAEAPAQPTDTQYF
TRBJ1-1 TRBV4-1 15 CASSQAVIMNTEAFF
TRBJ1-4 TRBV2 13 CASQGGSNEKLFF
TRBJ1-2 TRBV10-1 14 CASTADRGTYGYTF
TRBJ1-1 TRBV6-5 15 CASSPGSIMNTEAFF
TRBJ1-6 TRBV18 14 CASSPTGRNSPLHF
TRBJ1-5 TRBV7-9 16 CASSLGSGAGNQPQHF
TRBJ1-5 TRBV7-8 15 CASSLRGEGNQPQHF
TRBJ2-2 TRBV28 15 CASRKTGTATGELFF
TRBJ1-1 TRBV2 15 CASSSNRAGGTEAFF
TRBJ1-2 TRBV30 13 CAWSPGQGWGYTF
TRBJ2-2 TRBV7-9 14 CASYGGERTGELFF
TRBJ2-1 TRBV4-1 15 CASSHPSGGRNEQFF
TRBJ2-2 TRBV6-5 13 CASRLSGVGELFF
TRBJ2-7 TRBV11-2 14 CASSSLAGGLEQYF
TRBJ1-6 TRBV6-5 14 CASGGQAAMSPLHF
TRBJ2-7 TRBV10-3 13 CAIGLQGAYEQYF
TRBJ2-3 TRBV7-9 16 CASSSAVGGSTDTQYF
TRBJ1-1 TRBV18 15 CASSPSHAGGGRSFF
TRBJ2-7 TRBV19 15 CASSIGTVSSYEQYF
TRBJ2-4 TRBV28 16 CASSLQGGGTKNIQYF
TRBJ1-1 TRBV7-9 14 CASSFQGGSTEAFF
TRBJ1-6 TRBV7-6 16 CASSLAMSSYNSPLHF
TRBJ1-2 TRBV18 14 CASSLTETNYGYTF
TRBJ1-1 TRBV4-3 16 CASSQELGVGNTEAFF
TRBJ2-1 TRBV4-1 15 CASSVGQSSYNEQFF
TRBJ1-4 TRBV5-1 18 CASSPTGQEYATNEKLFF
TRBJ2-1 TRBV7-2 11 CASSSLTGALF
TRBJ1-2 TRBV18 13 CASSPGDNYGYTF
TRBJ1-3 TRBV2 14 CASSVVAGGNTIYF
TRBJ1-5 TRBV27 13 CASSLRRDQPQHF
TRBJ2-1 TRBV20-1 11 CSANTEIEQFF
TRBJ1-4 TRBV6-1 13 CASSDIANEKLFF